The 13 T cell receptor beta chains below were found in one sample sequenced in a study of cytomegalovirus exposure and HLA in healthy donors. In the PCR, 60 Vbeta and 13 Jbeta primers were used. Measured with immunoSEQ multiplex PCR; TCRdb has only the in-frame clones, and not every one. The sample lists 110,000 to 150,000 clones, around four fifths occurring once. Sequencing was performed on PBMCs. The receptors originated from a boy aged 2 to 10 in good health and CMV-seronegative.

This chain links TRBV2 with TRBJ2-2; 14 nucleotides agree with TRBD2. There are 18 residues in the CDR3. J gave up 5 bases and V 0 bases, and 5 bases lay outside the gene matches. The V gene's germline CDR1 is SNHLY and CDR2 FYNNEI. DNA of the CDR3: TGTGCCAGCAGTGAAGCGCGGGGACTAGCGGGAGAGACCGGGGAGCTGTTTTTT. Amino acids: CASSEARGLAGETGELFF.

CDR3 in DNA: TGTGCCAGCAGTTTATCGGGACTAACCTCCTACAATGAGCAGTTCTTC. This codes for CASSLSGLTSYNEQFF. The chain joins TRBV28 to TRBJ2-1, with 7 positions matching TRBD2. Germline CDR1 MDHEN, CDR2 SYDVKM. CDR3 length equals 16 residues. V trimming: 1 base; J trimming: 0 bases; junction bases outside the gene matches: 3. Full variable domain (outside the CDR3, taken from reference TRBV28 and TRBJ2-1): DVKVTQSSRYLVKRTGEKVFLECVQDMDHENMFWYRQDPGLGLRLIYFSYDVKMKEKGDIPEGYSVSREKKERFSLILESASTNQTSMYLCASSLSGLTSYNEQFFGPGTRLTVL.

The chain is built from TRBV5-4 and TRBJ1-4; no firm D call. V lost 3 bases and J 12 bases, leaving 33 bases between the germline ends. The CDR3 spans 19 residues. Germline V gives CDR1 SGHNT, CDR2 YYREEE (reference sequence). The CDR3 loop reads CASSWVYGSIPQERMELFF. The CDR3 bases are TGTGCCAGCAGCTGGGTTTATGGGAGCATACCGCAGGAAAGAATGGAACTGTTTTTT.

DNA of the CDR3: TGTGCCAGCAGCTTTGGACAGGGTGGGGGAGCTTTCTTT. Translating gives CASSFGQGGGAFF. This chain joins TRBV5-6 and TRBJ1-1; 8 nucleotides line up with TRBD1. There are 13 residues in the CDR3. From germline, CDR1 is SGHDT and CDR2 YYEEEE. V gave up 2 bases and J gave up 10 bases; unmatched junction bases: 7.

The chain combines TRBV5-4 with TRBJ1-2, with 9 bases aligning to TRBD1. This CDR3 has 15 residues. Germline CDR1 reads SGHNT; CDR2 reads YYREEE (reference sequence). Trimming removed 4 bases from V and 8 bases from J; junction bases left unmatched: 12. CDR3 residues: CASSGRQGVMHGYTF. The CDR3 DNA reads TGTGCCAGCAGCGGTCGACAGGGGGTAATGCACGGCTACACCTTC. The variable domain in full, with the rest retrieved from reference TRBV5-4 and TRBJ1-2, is ETGVTQSPTHLIKTRGQQVTLRCSSQSGHNTVSWYQQALGQGPQFIFQYYREEENGRGNFPPRFSGLQFPNYSSELNVNALELDDSALYLCASSGRQGVMHGYTFGSGTRLTVV.

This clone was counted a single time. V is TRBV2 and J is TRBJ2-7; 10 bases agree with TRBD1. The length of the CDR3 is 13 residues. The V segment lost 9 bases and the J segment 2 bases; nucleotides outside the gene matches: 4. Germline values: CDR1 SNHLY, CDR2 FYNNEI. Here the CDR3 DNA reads TGTGCCAGTAGGGGACAGGGGACCTACGAGCAGTACTTC. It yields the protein CASRGQGTYEQYF. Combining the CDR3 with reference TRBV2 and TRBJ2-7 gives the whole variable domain EPEVTQTPSHQVTQMGQEVILRCVPISNHLYFYWYRQILGQKVEFLVSFYNNEISEKSEIFDDQFSVERPDGSNFTLKIRSTKLEDSAMYFCASRGQGTYEQYFGPGTRLTVT.

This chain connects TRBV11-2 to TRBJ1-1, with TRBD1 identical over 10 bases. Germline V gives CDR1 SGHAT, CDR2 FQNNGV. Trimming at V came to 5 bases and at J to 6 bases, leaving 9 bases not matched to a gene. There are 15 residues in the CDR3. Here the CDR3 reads CASSKPGQGFSEAFF. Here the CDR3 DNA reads TGTGCCAGCAGCAAACCGGGACAGGGGTTTTCTGAAGCTTTCTTT.

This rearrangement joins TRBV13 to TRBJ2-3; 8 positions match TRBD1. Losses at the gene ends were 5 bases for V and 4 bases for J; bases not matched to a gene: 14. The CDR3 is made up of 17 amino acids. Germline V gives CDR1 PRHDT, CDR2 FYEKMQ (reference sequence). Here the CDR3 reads CASSLNLRQGYADTQYF. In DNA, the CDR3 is TGTGCCAGCAGCCTTAACCTCCGACAGGGGTACGCAGATACGCAGTATTTT. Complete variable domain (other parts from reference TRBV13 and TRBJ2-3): AAGVIQSPRHLIKEKRETATLKCYPIPRHDTVYWYQQGPGQDPQFLISFYEKMQSDKGSIPDRFSAQQFSDYHSELNMSSLELGDSALYFCASSLNLRQGYADTQYFGPGTRLTVL.

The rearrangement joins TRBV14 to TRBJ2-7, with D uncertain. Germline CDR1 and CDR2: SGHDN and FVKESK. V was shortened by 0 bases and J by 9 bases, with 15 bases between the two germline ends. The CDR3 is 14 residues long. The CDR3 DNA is TGTGCCAGCAGCCAAGATCGCGGTATTGGCGTGCAGTACTTC. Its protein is CASSQDRGIGVQYF.

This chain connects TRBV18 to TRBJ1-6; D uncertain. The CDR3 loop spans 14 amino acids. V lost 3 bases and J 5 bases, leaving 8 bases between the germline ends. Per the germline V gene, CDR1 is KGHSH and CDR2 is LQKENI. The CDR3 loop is CASSPRGNNSPLHF. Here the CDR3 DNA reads TGTGCCAGCTCACCTCGAGGAAATAATTCACCCCTCCACTTT.

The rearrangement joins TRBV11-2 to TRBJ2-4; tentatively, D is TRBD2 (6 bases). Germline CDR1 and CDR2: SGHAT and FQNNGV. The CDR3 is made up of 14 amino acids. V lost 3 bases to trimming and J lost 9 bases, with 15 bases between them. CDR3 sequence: CASSFGGQGGIQYF. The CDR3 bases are TGTGCCAGCAGCTTTGGAGGGCAGGGCGGCATTCAGTACTTC.

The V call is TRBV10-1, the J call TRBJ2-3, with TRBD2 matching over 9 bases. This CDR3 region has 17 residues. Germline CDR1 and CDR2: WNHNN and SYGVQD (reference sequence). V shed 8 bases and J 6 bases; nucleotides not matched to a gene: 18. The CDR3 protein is CASPESCEREVPDTQYF. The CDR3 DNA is TGCGCCAGCCCCGAGTCGTGTGAGCGGGAGGTCCCGGATACGCAGTATTTT.

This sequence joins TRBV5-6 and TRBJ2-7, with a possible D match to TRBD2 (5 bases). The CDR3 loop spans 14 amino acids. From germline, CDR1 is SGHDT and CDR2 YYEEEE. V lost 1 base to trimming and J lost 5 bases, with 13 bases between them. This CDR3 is CASSLSGDLDEQYF. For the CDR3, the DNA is TGTGCCAGCAGCTTGTCCGGGGATCTCGACGAGCAGTACTTC.